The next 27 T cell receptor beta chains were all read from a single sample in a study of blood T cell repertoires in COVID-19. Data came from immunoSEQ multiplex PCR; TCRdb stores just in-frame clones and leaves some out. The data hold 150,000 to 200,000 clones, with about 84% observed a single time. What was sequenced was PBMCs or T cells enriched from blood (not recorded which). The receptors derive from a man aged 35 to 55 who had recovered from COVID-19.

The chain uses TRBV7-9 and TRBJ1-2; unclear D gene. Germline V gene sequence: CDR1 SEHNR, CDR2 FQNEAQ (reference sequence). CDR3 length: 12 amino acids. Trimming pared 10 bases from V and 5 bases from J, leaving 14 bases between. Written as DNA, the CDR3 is TGTGCCACACGGACGGGATTTTATGGCTACACCTTC. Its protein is CATRTGFYGYTF.

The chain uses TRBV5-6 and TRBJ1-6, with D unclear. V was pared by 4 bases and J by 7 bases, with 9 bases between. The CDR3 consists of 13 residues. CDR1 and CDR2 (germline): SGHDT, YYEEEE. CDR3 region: CASSPRRNSPLHF. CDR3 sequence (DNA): TGTGCCAGCAGCCCCCGGAGGAATTCACCCCTCCACTTT.

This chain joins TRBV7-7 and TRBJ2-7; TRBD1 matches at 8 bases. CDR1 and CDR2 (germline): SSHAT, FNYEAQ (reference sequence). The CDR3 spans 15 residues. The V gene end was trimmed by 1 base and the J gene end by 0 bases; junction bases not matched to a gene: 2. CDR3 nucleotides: TGTGCCAGCAGCTTAGACAGGGGGGTCTCCTACGAGCAGTACGTC. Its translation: CASSLDRGVSYEQYV.

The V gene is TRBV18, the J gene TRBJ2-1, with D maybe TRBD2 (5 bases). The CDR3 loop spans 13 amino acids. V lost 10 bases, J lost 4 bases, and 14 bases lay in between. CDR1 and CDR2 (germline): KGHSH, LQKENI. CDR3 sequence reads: CATHRGEYNEQFF. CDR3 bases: TGTGCCACCCACCGGGGAGAATACAATGAGCAGTTCTTC.

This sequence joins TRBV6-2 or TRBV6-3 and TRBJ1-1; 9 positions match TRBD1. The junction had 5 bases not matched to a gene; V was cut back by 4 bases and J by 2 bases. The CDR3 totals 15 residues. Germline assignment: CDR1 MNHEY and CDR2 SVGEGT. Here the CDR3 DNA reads TGTGCCAGCAGTTTAACAGGGGGCGTTAACACTGAAGCTTTCTTT. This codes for CASSLTGGVNTEAFF.

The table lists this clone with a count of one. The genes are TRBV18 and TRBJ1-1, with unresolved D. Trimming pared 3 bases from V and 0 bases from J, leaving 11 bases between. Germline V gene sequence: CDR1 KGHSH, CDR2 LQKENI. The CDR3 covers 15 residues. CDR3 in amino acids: CASSPNTLLNTEAFF. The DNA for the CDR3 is TGTGCCAGCTCACCTAATACTCTGTTGAACACTGAAGCTTTCTTT.

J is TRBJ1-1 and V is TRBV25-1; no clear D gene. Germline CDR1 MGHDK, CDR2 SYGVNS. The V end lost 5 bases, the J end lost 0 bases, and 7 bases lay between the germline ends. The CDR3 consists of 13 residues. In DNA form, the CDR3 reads TGTGCCAGCAGTTTAGATTTGAACACTGAAGCTTTCTTT. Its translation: CASSLDLNTEAFF.

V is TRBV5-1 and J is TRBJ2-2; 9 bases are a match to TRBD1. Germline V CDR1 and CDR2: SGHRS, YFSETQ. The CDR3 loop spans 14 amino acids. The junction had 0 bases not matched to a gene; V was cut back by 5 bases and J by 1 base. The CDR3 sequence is CASRGQGNTGELFF. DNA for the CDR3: TGCGCCAGCAGGGGACAGGGGAACACCGGGGAGCTGTTTTTT.

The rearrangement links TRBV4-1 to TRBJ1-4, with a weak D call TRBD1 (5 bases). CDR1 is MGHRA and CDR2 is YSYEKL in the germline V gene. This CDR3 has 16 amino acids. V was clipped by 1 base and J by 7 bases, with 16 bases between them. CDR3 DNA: TGCGCCAGCAGCCAAGTTAATTTGGGGGGAGGTGAAAAACTGTTTTTT. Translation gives CASSQVNLGGGEKLFF.

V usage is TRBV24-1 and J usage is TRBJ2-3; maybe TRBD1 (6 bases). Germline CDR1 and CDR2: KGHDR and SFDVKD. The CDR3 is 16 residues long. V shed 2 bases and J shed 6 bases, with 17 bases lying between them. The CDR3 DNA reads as TGTGCCACCAGTGATTCCGGGACATCAAATCGGGATACGCAGTATTTT. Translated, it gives CATSDSGTSNRDTQYF.

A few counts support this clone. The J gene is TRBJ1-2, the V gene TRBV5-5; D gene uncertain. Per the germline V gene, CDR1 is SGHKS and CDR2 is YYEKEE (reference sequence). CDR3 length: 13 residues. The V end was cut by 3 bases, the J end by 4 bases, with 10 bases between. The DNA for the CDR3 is TGTGCCAGCAGCTCCACCGGTGGCTATGGCTACACCTTC. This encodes CASSSTGGYGYTF.

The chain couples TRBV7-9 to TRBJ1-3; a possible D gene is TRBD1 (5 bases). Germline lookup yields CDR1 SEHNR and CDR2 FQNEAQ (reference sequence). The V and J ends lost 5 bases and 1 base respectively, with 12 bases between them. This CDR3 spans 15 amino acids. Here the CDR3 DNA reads TGTGCCAGCAGCCGCCGCGGGACTTCTGGAAACACCATATATTTT. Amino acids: CASSRRGTSGNTIYF.

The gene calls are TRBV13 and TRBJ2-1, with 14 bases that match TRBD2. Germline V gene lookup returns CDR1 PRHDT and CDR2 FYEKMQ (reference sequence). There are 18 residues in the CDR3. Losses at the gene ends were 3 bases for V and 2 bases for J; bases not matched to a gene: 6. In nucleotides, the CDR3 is TGTGCCAGCAGCTTCCCAGGGACTAGCGGGGGAACCTACAATGAGCAGTTCTTC. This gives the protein CASSFPGTSGGTYNEQFF.

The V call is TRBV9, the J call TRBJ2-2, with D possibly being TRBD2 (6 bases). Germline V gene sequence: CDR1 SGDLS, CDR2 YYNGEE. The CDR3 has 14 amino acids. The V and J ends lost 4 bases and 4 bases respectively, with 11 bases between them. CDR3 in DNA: TGTGCCAGCAGCTTGGGACTGATCACCGGGGAGCTGTTTTTT. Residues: CASSLGLITGELFF.

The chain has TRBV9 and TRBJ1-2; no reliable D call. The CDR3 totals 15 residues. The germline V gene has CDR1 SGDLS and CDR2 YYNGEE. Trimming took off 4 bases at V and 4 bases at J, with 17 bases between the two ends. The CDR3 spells CASSPDVGNLYGYTF. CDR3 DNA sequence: TGTGCCAGCAGCCCCGACGTGGGCAACCTCTATGGCTACACCTTC.

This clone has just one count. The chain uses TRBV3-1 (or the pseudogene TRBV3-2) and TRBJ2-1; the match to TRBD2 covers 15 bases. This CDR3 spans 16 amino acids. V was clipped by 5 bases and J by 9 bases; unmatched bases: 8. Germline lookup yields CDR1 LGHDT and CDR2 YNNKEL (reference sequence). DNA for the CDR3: TGTGCCAGCAGCTTATGGACTAGCGGGGGGGCCAGTGAGCAGTTCTTC. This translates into CASSLWTSGGASEQFF.

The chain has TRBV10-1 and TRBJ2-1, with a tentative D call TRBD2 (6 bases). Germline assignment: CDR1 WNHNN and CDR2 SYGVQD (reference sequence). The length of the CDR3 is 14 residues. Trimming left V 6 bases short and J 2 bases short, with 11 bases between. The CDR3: CASSFSGPYNEQFF. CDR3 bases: TGCGCCAGCAGCTTTAGCGGACCCTACAATGAGCAGTTCTTC.

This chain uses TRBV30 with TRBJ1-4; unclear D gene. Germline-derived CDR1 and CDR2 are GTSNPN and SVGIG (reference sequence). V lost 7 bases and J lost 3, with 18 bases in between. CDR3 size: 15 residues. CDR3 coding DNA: TGTGCCTACCTACCTAAAGGGAGTGCTAATGAAAAACTGTTTTTT. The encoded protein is CAYLPKGSANEKLFF.

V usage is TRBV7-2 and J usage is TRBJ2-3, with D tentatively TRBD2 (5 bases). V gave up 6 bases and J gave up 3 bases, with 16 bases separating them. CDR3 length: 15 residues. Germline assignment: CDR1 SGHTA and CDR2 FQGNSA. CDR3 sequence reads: CASRPSGSGTDTQYF. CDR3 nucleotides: TGTGCCAGCAGACCAAGCGGAAGTGGGACAGATACGCAGTATTTT.

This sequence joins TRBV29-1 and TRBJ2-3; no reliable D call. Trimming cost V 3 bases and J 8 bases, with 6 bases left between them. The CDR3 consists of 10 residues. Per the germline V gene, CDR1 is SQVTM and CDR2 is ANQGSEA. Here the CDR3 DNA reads TGCAGCGTTGAGGTCGGTACGCAGTATTTT. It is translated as CSVEVGTQYF.

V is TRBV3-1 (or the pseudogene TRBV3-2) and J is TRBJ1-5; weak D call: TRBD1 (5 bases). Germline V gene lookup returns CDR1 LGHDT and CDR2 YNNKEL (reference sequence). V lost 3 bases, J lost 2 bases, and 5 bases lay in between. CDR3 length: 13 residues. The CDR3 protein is CASSHRGNQPQHF. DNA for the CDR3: TGTGCCAGCAGCCACAGGGGCAATCAGCCCCAGCATTTT.

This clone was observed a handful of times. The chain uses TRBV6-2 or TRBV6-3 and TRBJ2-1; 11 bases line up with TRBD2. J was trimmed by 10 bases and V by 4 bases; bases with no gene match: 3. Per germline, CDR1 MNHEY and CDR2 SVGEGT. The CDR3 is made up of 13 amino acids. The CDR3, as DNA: TGTGCCAGCAGTTTAACTAGCGGGGGCGAGCAGTTCTTC. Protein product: CASSLTSGGEQFF.

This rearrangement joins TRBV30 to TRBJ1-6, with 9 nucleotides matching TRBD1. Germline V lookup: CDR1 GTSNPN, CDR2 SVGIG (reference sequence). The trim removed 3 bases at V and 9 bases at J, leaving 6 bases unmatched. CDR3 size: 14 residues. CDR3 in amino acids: CAWSRGTGRSPLHF. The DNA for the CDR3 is TGTGCCTGGAGCCGCGGGACAGGGCGTTCACCCCTCCACTTT. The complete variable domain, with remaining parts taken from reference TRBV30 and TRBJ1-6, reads SQTIHQWPATLVQPVGSPLSLECTVEGTSNPNLYWYRQAAGRGLQLLFYSVGIGQISSEVPQNLSASRPQDRQFILSSKKLLLSDSGFYLCAWSRGTGRSPLHFGNGTRLTVT.

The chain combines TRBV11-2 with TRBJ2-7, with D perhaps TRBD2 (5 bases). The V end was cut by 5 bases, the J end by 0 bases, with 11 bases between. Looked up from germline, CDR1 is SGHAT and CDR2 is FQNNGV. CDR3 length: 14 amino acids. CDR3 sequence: CASSPTGNSYEQYV. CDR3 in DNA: TGTGCCAGCAGCCCGACGGGAAACTCCTACGAGCAGTACGTC.

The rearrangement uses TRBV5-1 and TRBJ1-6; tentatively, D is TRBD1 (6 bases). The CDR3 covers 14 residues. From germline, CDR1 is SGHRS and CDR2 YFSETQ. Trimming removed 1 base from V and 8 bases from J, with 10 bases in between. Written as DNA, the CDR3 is TGCGCCAGCAGCTTGACAGGGTTCGATTCACCCCTCCACTTT. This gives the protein CASSLTGFDSPLHF.

DNA of the CDR3: TGTGCCACCGACGGTCACCAGGTCTCCTGTGAGCAGTACTTC. This codes for CATDGHQVSCEQYF. This sequence joins TRBV21-1 and TRBJ2-7; whether TRBD1, the table's D call, matches the DNA was not checked. TRBV21-1 is noted as a pseudogene. The CDR3 sequence is 14 residues long.

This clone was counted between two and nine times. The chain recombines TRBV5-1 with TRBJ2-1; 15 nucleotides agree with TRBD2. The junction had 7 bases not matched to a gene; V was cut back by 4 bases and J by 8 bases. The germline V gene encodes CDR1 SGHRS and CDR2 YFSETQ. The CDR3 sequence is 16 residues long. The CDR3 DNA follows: TGCGCCAGCAGCGGAAGGACTAGCGGGGGGGCGGATGAGCAGTTCTTC. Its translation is CASSGRTSGGADEQFF.